The clone carrying this T cell receptor beta chain was found once. Per germline, CDR1 SGDLS and CDR2 YYNGEE. V was shortened by 0 bases and J by 5 bases, with 18 bases between the two germline ends. The CDR3 is 17 residues long. This entry belongs to a study of long-term antiretroviral therapy in people with HIV. It was version v3.0 of the immunoSEQ assay that was run at survey level. Using immunoSEQ multiplex PCR, the repertoire was profiled, and TCRdb retains in-frame clones only, with some absent. The table lists tens of thousands of clones, 85% to 95% of them singletons. Every donor contributed at least one pre-ART and at least two post-ART PBMC samples.

Sequencing used unsorted PBMCs, obtained 5.3 years after starting antiretroviral therapy. The receptor comes from a man aged 45 to 65 with HIV. The chain is built from TRBV9 and TRBJ2-1; D might be TRBD2 (6 bases). In DNA, the CDR3 is TGTGCCAGCAGCGTAGAAGTTGCGCGGGGAGGACACAATGAGCAGTTCTTC. Translation: CASSVEVARGGHNEQFF. The full variable domain, with the rest looked up from reference TRBV9 and TRBJ2-1, is DSGVTQTPKHLITATGQRVTLRCSPRSGDLSVYWYQQSLDQGLQFLIQYYNGEERAKGNILERFSAQQFPDLHSELNLSSLELGDSALYFCASSVEVARGGHNEQFFGPGTRLTVL.